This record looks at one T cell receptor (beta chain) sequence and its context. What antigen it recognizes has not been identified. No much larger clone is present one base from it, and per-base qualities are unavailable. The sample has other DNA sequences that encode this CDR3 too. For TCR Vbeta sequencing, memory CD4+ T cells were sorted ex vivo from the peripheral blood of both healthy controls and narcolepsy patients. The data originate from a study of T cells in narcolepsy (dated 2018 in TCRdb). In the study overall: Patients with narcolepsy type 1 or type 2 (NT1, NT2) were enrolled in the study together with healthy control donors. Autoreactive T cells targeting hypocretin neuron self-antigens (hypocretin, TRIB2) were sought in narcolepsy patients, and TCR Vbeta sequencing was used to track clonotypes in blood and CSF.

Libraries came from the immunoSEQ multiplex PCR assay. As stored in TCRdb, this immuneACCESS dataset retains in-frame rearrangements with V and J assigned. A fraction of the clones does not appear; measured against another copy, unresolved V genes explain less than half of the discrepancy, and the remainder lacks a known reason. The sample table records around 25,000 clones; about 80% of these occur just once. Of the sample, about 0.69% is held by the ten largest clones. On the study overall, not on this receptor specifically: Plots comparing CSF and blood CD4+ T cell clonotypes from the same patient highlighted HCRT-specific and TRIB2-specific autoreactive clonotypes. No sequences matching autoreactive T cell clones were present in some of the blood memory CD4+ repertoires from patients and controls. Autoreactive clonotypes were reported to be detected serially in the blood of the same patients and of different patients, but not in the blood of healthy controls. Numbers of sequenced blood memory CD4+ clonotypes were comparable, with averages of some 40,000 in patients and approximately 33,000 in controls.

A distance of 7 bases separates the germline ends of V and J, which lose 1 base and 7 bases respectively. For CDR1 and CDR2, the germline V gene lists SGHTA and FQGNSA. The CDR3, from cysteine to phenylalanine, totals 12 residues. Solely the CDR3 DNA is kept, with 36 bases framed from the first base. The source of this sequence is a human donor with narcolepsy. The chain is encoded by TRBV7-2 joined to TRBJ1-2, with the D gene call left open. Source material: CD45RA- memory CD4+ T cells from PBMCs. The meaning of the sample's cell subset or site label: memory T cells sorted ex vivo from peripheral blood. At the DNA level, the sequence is TGTGCCAGCAGCTTAGGTTTGGGTGGCTACACCTTC. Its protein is CASSLGLGGYTF.